This T cell receptor (beta chain) was retrieved from a study of T-cell reconstitution after alpha-beta-depleted transplantation in children. Study observations and caveats: Expanded graft clones numbering several hundred reportedly gave rise to alpha-beta T cells about two months after transplant. One year after transplant, T-cell counts and diversity came mostly from newly produced T cells. The origin of high day-60 TCRbeta diversity in some patients lay in surviving recipient T cells and thymic progenitors.

The authors prepared the TCRbeta library with unique molecular identifiers. TCRdb ran MiXCR on the PCR reads and lists one entry per CDR3 protein. The sample lists 65,000 to 75,000 distinct CDR3 sequences; approximately 5% were seen once. This clonotype was recorded at least ten times. Its antigen is currently unknown. This CDR3 is 14 amino acids long. The germline gives CDR1 DFQATT, CDR2 SNEGSKA (reference sequence). V lost 3 bases and J 7 bases, leaving 13 bases between the germline ends. The sample was PBMCs, mostly from graft donor cells, taken 180 days after TCRalphabeta/CD19-depleted stem cell transplant. This sequence originates from a boy under three years old who had a stem cell transplant for acute myeloid leukemia, so the T cells may come from the graft donor. The chain combines TRBV20-1 with TRBJ1-6; D might be TRBD1 (5 bases). This CDR3 is CSARLGGTNSPLHF. The DNA for the CDR3 is TGCAGTGCTAGGTTGGGGGGGACCAATTCACCCCTCCACTTT.